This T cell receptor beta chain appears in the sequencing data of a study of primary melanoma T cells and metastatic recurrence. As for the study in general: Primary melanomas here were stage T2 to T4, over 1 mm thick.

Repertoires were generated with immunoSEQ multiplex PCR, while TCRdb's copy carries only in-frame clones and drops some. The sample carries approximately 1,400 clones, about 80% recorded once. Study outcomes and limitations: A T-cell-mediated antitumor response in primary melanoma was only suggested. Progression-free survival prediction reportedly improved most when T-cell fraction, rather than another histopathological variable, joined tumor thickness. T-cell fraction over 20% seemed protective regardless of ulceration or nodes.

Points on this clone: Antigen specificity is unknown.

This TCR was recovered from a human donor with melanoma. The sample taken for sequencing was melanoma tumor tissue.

As DNA, the CDR3 is TGTGCCAGCAGTTACTCCCCAGGAAAACCCTACGAGCAGTACTTC. It encodes CASSYSPGKPYEQYF. The chain uses TRBV6-8 and TRBJ2-7; the D is unclear. The germline V gene has CDR1 MNHGY and CDR2 SAAAGT. The germline V and J ends were trimmed by 0 bases and 2 bases, with 11 bases remaining between them. This CDR3 spans 15 amino acids.